A selection of T cell receptor beta chains follows, all from one sample in a study of CD8 T cells in Susac syndrome. Using its own MiXCR run on the immunoSEQ multiplex PCR reads, TCRdb lists one record per CDR3 protein. The sample contains 300,000 or so distinct CDR3 sequences, about 92% of which appear only once. The sequenced material came from CD4+ T cells from PBMCs. These receptors originate from a human donor with multiple sclerosis. The CDR3 runs from the conserved cysteine through the conserved F or W. The D gene is left open where the match is weak. Size is omitted from some rows. Given values are once, few, many or a class for expanded clones.

TRBD2	TRBJ2-7	TRBV4-1	NA	TGCGCCAGCAGCCGGGGATTTGGCGGGAGTTCCTACGAGCAGTACTTC	CASSRGFGGSSYEQYF
NA	TRBJ1-1	TRBV5-6	once	TGTGCCAGCAGTAACCTCAGGGAGGGGAACACTGAAGCTTTCTTT	CASSNLREGNTEAFF
TRBD2	TRBJ2-1	TRBV5-1	NA	TGCGCCAGCAGCCCGCCTAGCGGGGCCCGAGGGGATGAGCAGTTCTTC	CASSPPSGARGDEQFF
NA	TRBJ2-5	TRBV20-1	NA	TGCAGTGCTTCCCCCCCGGGCAGGGAAGGGACCCAGTACTTC	CSASPPGREGTQYF
TRBD2	TRBJ2-1	TRBV6-2/TRBV6-3	NA	TGTGCCAGCAGTTACTCACTAGACAGACTAGCGGGAGTGGTGTCCTACAATGAGCAGTTCTTC	CASSYSLDRLAGVVSYNEQFF
NA	TRBJ2-1	TRBV3-1	NA	TGTGCCAGCAGCCAAGAAGTAGCGGTTGGGAGGAACAATGAGCAGTTCTTC	CASSQEVAVGRNNEQFF
TRBD1	TRBJ1-2	TRBV29-1	NA	TGCAGCGTTGAAACCGGGACAGGGAGGTATGGCTACACCTTC	CSVETGTGRYGYTF
TRBD2	TRBJ2-3	TRBV29-1	NA	TGCAGCGTTGTGCCAGCGGGAGTAGGGGGTACGCAGTATTTT	CSVVPAGVGGTQYF
NA	TRBJ2-7	TRBV5-1	NA	TGCGCCAGCAGCCCGGGGCCTGGAACCTACGAGCAGTACTTC	CASSPGPGTYEQYF
TRBD2	TRBJ2-3	TRBV5-1	NA	TGCGCCAGCAGCTTGCCTAGCGGGACTCCTGATACGCAGTATTTT	CASSLPSGTPDTQYF
TRBD1	TRBJ1-1	TRBV29-1	NA	TGCAGCGCCCACGGACAGGGGTACACTGAAGCTTTCTTT	CSAHGQGYTEAFF
NA	TRBJ1-2	TRBV6-2/TRBV6-3	NA	TGTGCCAGCAGTTATAATCAGGGAAAAACCTATGGCTACACCTTC	CASSYNQGKTYGYTF
TRBD2	TRBJ2-3	TRBV25-1	NA	TGTGCCAGCAGTGAATCCAGACTAGCGGGAGGCGGCGCAGATACGCAGTATTTT	CASSESRLAGGGADTQYF
NA	TRBJ1-2	TRBV5-1	once	TGCGCCAGCAGCGCCGGGGGCACCTACTATGGCTACACCTTC	CASSAGGTYYGYTF
NA	TRBJ1-3	TRBV9	NA	TGTGCCAGCAGCGCTCTCCCAGGGTCTGGAAACACCATATATTTT	CASSALPGSGNTIYF
TRBD1	TRBJ2-2	TRBV5-1	few	TGCGCCAGCTCGGGACAGGGGGCCACCGGGGAGCTGTTTTTT	CASSGQGATGELFF
TRBD2	TRBJ2-3	TRBV7-2	NA	TGTGCCAGCATCCCGCCCGGACTAGCGGGAGCGGTGGGTACGCAGTATTTT	CASIPPGLAGAVGTQYF
TRBD1	TRBJ2-4	TRBV6-6	NA	TGTGCCAGCAGGAATGGACAGGGAGTGGACATTCAGTACTTC	CASRNGQGVDIQYF
NA	TRBJ2-5	TRBV12-3/TRBV12-4	NA	TGTGCCAGCAGTTTACCGGGAAAGACCCAGTACTTC	CASSLPGKTQYF
TRBD2	TRBJ2-7	TRBV20-1	NA	TGCAGTGCTAGAGAGGCGAGGGCTAGCGGGAGAGGGTACGAGCAGTACTTC	CSAREARASGRGYEQYF
NA	TRBJ2-1	TRBV11-2	NA	TGTGCCAGCAGCTTACGAGGACCCCACAATGAGCAGTTCTTC	CASSLRGPHNEQFF
NA	TRBJ1-2	TRBV30	few	TGTGCCTGGACCAGAACGGGGGCAGACTATGGCTACACCTTC	CAWTRTGADYGYTF
NA	TRBJ1-2	TRBV28	NA	TGTGCCAGCAGTCCCCGACAGACCCGTTATGGCTACACCTTC	CASSPRQTRYGYTF
NA	TRBJ1-1	TRBV12-3/TRBV12-4	NA	TGTGCCAGCAGTTCCTGGTCGATTGGCACTGAAGCTTTCTTT	CASSSWSIGTEAFF
NA	TRBJ1-2	TRBV19	NA	TGTGCCAGTAGTGTCCGGGCCATGTCCGCGGGCTACACCTTC	CASSVRAMSAGYTF
NA	TRBJ2-5	TRBV5-4	NA	TGTGCCAGCAGCTTTCTTGGATCACAAGAGACCCAGTACTTC	CASSFLGSQETQYF
TRBD1	TRBJ2-7	TRBV4-2	few	TGTGCCAGCAGCGCACAGGGGGCGGAGGAGCAGTACTTC	CASSAQGAEEQYF
NA	TRBJ1-1	TRBV11-2	NA	TGTGCCAGCAGCTTAGATGGAGGCAGCGTTAACACTGAAGCTTTCTTT	CASSLDGGSVNTEAFF
NA	TRBJ2-6	TRBV6-5	NA	TGTGCCAGCAGTGCAGACAGGACTGGGGCCAACGTCCTGACTTTC	CASSADRTGANVLTF
NA	TRBJ1-6	TRBV27	NA	TGTGCCAGCAGTTTTCGGGGGGCCTGGGATTCACCCCTCCACTTT	CASSFRGAWDSPLHF
TRBD1	TRBJ2-6	TRBV4-1	NA	TGCGCCAGCAGCCCTAGTGGAGTGGGACAGGGTTTTTTGTCTGGGGCCAACGTCCCGACTTTC	CASSPSGVGQGFLSGANVPTF
NA	TRBJ1-1	TRBV28	NA	TGTGCCAGCAGCCCTGGGCGGGCTGCTCGTTGGACTGAAGCTTTCTTT	CASSPGRAARWTEAFF
NA	TRBJ1-3	TRBV7-9	NA	TGTGCCAGCAGTTCGTGGGACTCTGGAAACACCATATATTTT	CASSSWDSGNTIYF
NA	TRBJ2-2	TRBV3-1	once	TGTGCCAGCAGCCTCCAGACTAACACCGGGGAGCTGTTTTTT	CASSLQTNTGELFF
TRBD1	TRBJ1-5	TRBV24-1	NA	TGTGCCACCAGCCAGGGGGGGCGGGAGCCCCAGCATTTT	CATSQGGREPQHF
NA	TRBJ2-3	TRBV4-1	NA	TGCGCCAGCAGCCAACCACTGGTAGGGGATACGCAGTATTTT	CASSQPLVGDTQYF